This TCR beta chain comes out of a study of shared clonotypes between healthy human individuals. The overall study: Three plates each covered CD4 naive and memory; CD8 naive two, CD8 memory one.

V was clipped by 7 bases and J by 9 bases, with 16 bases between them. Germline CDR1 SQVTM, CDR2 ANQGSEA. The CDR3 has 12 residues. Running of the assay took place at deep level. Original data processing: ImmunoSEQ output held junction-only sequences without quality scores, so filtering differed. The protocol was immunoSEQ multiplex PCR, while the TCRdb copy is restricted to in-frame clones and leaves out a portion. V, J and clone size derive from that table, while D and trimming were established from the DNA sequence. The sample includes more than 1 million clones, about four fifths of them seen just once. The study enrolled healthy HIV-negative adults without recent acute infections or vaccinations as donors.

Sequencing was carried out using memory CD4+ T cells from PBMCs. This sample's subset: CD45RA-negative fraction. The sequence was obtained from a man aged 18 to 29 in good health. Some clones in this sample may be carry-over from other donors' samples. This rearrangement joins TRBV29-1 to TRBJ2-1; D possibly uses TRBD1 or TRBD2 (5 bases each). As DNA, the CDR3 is TGCAGCGCTCCTGGGGCTAGCACTGAGCAGTTCTTC. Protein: CSAPGASTEQFF.